Detailed here is one T cell receptor (beta chain). Its antigen is currently unknown. The data belong to a study of T cell responses to AZD1222 COVID-19 vaccine. Study-wide results and caveats: Baseline serostatus was positive in only a handful of AZD1222 recipients.

The method was immunoSEQ multiplex PCR; TCRdb's version includes in-frame clones alone and lacks a portion of them. This table holds about 140,000 clones, about 90% found once. Germline lookup yields CDR1 MNHEY and CDR2 SVGAGI. The germline V and J ends were trimmed by 5 bases and 0 bases, with 7 bases remaining between them. The CDR3 has 13 amino acids. Material: peripheral blood, obtained 28 days after the second dose of the MenACWY control vaccine. The V gene is TRBV6-5, the J gene TRBJ1-2, with D possibly being TRBD1 (6 bases). The TCR comes from an adult who received the MenACWY meningococcal vaccine as a control. The CDR3 coding sequence is TGTGCCAGCAGTCGGACAGCTAACTATGGCTACACCTTC. Its translation is CASSRTANYGYTF.